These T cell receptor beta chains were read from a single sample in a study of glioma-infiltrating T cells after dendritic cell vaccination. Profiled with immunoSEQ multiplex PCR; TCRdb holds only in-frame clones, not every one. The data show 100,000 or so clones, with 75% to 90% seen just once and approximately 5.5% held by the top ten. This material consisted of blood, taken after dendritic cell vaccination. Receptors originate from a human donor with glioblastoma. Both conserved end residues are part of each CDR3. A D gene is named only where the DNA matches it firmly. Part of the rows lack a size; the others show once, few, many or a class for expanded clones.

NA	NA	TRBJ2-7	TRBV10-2	TGCGCCAGCAGTGAGGGTGGGGCCGAGCAGTACTTC	CASSEGGAEQYF
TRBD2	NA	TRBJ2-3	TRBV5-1	TGCGCCAGCAGCCCGCGGGAGCCCGCAGATACGCAGTATTTT	CASSPREPADTQYF
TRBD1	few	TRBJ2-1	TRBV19	TGTGCCAGTAGTTACGGGACAGTAGATTCCTACAATGAGCAGTTCTTC	CASSYGTVDSYNEQFF
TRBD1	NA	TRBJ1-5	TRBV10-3	TGTGCCATCAGTGAGACTAGACAGGGGCTCAATCAGCCCCAGCATTTT	CAISETRQGLNQPQHF
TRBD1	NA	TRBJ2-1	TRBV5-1	TGCGCCAGCAGCTTGAGCCAGGGGGATCACAATGAGCAGTTCTTC	CASSLSQGDHNEQFF
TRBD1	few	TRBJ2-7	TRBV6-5	TGTGCCAGCAGTTACTCCCCGGGACAGGGCTACGAGCAGTACTTC	CASSYSPGQGYEQYF
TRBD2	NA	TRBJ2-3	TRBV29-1	TGCAGCGCCCTCGCGGGGGGGCCAGATACGCAGTATTTT	CSALAGGPDTQYF
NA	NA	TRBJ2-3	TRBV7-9	TGTGCCAGCAGCCTAACTAGGGATGCCTTAGCTAGCACAGATACGCAGTATTTT	CASSLTRDALASTDTQYF
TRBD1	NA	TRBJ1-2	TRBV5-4	TGTGCCAGCAGCGCAATCCCTCCCGGACAGGGGAGGTTGGATGGCTACACCTTC	CASSAIPPGQGRLDGYTF
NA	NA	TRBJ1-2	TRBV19	TGTGCCAGTAGTATCCGGACAGCTAACTATGGCTACACCTTC	CASSIRTANYGYTF
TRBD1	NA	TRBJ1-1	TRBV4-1	TGCGCCAGCAGCCAAGGGGGGGACAGTTTGAACACTGAAGCTTTCTTT	CASSQGGDSLNTEAFF
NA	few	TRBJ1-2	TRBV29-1	TGCAGCGTGCCGATGACAGAATTCAGCGGCTACACCTTC	CSVPMTEFSGYTF
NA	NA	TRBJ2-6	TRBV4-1	TGCGCCAGCAGCCAAGATCTTGAGGTCTCTGGGGCCAACGTCCTGACTTTC	CASSQDLEVSGANVLTF
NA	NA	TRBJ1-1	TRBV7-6	TGTGCCAGCAGCTTGGTTGGCCCCGGAGGGGTAATGAACACTGAAGCTTTCTTT	CASSLVGPGGVMNTEAFF
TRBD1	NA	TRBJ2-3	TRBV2	TGTGCCAGCAGGGCGACAGGGGGCACAGATACGCAGTATTTT	CASRATGGTDTQYF
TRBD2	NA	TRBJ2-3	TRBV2	TGTGCCAGCAGTTTACTAGCGGGCTCCACATTAGATACGCAGTATTTT	CASSLLAGSTLDTQYF
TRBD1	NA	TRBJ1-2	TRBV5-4	TGTGCCAGCAGCTTGGAGGCAGGGGGGAGGTATGGCTACACCTTC	CASSLEAGGRYGYTF
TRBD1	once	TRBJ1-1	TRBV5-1	TGCGCCAGCAGCCCCTCCATAAGACAGGGTTTAGCTTTCTTT	CASSPSIRQGLAFF